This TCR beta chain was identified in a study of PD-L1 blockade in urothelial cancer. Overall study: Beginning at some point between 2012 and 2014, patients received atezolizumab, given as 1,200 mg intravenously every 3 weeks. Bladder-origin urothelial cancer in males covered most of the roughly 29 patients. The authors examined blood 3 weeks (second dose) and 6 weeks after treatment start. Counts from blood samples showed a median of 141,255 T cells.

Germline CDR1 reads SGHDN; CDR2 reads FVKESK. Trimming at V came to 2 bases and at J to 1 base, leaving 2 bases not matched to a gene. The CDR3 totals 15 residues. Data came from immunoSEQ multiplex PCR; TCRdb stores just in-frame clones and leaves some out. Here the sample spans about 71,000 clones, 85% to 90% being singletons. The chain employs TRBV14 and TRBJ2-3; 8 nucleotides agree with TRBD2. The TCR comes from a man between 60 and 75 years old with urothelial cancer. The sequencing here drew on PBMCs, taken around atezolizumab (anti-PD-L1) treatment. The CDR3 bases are TGTGCCAGCAGCCAACAAGCGGGGGGCACAGATACGCAGTATTTT. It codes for CASSQQAGGTDTQYF.